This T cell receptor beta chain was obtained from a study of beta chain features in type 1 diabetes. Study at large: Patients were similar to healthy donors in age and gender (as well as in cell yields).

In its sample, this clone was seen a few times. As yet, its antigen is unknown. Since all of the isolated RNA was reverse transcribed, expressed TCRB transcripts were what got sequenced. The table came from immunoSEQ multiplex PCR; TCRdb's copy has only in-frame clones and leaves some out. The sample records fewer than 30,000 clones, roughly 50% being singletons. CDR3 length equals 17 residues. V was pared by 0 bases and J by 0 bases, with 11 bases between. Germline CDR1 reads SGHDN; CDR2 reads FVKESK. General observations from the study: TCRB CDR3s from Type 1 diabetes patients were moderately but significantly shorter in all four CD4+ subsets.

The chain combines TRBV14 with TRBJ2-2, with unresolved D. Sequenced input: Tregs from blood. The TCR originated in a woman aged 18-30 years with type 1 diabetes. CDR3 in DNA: TGTGCCAGCAGCCAAGATCAACGGTCCTCGAACACCGGGGAGCTGTTTTTT. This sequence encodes CASSQDQRSSNTGELFF.